This T cell receptor (beta chain) was recorded in a study of blood T cell repertoires in COVID-19. The overall study: Sources were T cells, B-cell-depleted T cells, or PBMCs; the material itself was cDNA or gDNA.

In the authors' methods: Reference gene primer amplification in the assay estimated nucleated cell counts. Assay used: immunoSEQ multiplex PCR; TCRdb lists only in-frame clones, some missing. V and J calls plus clone size are reproduced from that table; the DNA served to infer D and trimming. This table holds 150,000 to 200,000 clones, around 83% found once. With V trimmed by 6 bases and J by 6 bases, 15 bases remained unmatched. Germline V gene sequence: CDR1 MNHNY, CDR2 SVGAGI (reference sequence). This CDR3 is built from 16 residues. Donors in Cohort 3 counted as recovered after two negative PCRs, clearance, or symptom resolution.

Sequencing was carried out using PBMCs or T cells enriched from blood (not recorded which). This chain uses TRBV6-6 with TRBJ2-7; 9 positions match TRBD1. The sequence derives from a man aged 50 to 59 who had recovered from COVID-19. The CDR3 region is CASRQSGTGGLVEQYF. CDR3 DNA sequence: TGTGCCAGCAGACAGTCGGGAACAGGGGGCCTGGTCGAGCAGTACTTC.